Following are 12 T cell receptor beta chains from one sample sequenced in a study of a mutant IDH1 vaccine in newly diagnosed glioma (dated by TCRdb to the early 2020s). The time point label here, explained by the study, means: week 47, end of study. Each vaccine dose was 300 ug of a 20-mer mutant IDH1 peptide in Montanide, given subcutaneously with topical imiquimod. No antigen has been assigned to these receptors. The protocol used for the library was the immunoSEQ multiplex PCR assay. TCRdb limited this immuneACCESS table to in-frame rearrangements with V and J called. A share of clones is missing; checked studies link under half to unresolved V genes, and the rest is unexplained. This sample lists tens of thousands of clones; roughly 80% were detected once. In total, the top ten clones hold roughly 3.2% of the sample. Sequenced here: PBMCs, sampled from a glioma patient whose treatment included an IDH1 peptide vaccine. These receptors were taken from a woman in her forties or fifties with glioma.

The chain couples TRBV27 to TRBJ2-7; tentative D call: TRBD2 (5 bases). The CDR3 spans 15 residues. V lost 1 base, J lost 3 bases, and 13 bases lay in between. From germline, CDR1 is MNHEY and CDR2 SMNVEV (reference sequence). CDR3 nucleotide sequence: TGTGCCAGCAGTTTATTCTCGCCGGGGTACTACGAGCAGTACTTC. This sequence encodes CASSLFSPGYYEQYF.

The chain is built from TRBV9 and TRBJ2-7, with 7 nucleotides matching TRBD1. Per germline, CDR1 SGDLS and CDR2 YYNGEE. V dropped 3 bases and J dropped 6; count of bases not matched to a gene: 15. The length of the CDR3 is 16 residues. CDR3 nucleotides: TGTGCCAGCAGCGCCCGAGACAGGGCTAGGGGAGCCGAGCAGTACTTC. Protein product: CASSARDRARGAEQYF.

V and J are TRBV5-4 and TRBJ2-5; tentative D call: TRBD2 (7 bases). V was cut by 4 bases and J by 7 bases, with 20 bases left in between. Germline-derived CDR1 and CDR2 are SGHNT and YYREEE (reference sequence). The CDR3 is 15 amino acids. The CDR3 spells CASSEGGGLRGTQYF. The DNA of the CDR3 is TGTGCCAGCAGCGAGGGGGGGGGCTTAAGAGGGACCCAGTACTTC.

The V and J genes are TRBV5-1 and TRBJ1-1; no definite D call. Germline V gene sequence: CDR1 SGHRS, CDR2 YFSETQ. Between the trimmed V and J ends, which lost 0 bases and 0 bases, there was a span of 9 bases. This CDR3 has 15 residues. Here the CDR3 reads CASSLDPAMNTEAFF. As DNA, the CDR3 is TGCGCCAGCAGCTTGGATCCAGCTATGAACACTGAAGCTTTCTTT. Full variable domain (outside the CDR3, taken from reference TRBV5-1 and TRBJ1-1): KAGVTQTPRYLIKTRGQQVTLSCSPISGHRSVSWYQQTPGQGLQFLFEYFSETQRNKGNFPGRFSGRQFSNSRSEMNVSTLELGDSALYLCASSLDPAMNTEAFFGQGTRLTVV.

This chain uses TRBV18 with TRBJ1-1; TRBD1 agrees at 9 bases. V shed 2 bases and J 4 bases; nucleotides not matched to a gene: 5. The CDR3 has 15 residues. CDR1 is KGHSH, CDR2 LQKENI, per germline. In DNA, the CDR3 is TGTGCCAGCTCACCAACTGGGGACAGGGCCACTGAAGCTTTCTTT. It codes for CASSPTGDRATEAFF.

The rearrangement links TRBV4-3 to TRBJ2-1; possible D gene TRBD1, 7 bases. Germline values: CDR1 LGHNA, CDR2 YSLEER. Trimming left V 0 bases short and J 4 bases short, with 16 bases between. The CDR3 loop spans 17 amino acids. In DNA form, the CDR3 reads TGCGCCAGCAGCCAAGAGCCAGGGGGGTCCCATTACAATGAGCAGTTCTTC. This gives the protein CASSQEPGGSHYNEQFF.

This chain joins TRBV5-1 and TRBJ2-1; a weak D match, TRBD2 (7 bases). V was pared by 0 bases and J by 9 bases, with 19 bases between. Germline V gene sequence: CDR1 SGHRS, CDR2 YFSETQ. CDR3 size: 16 residues. The CDR3: CASSLVMRGGGSEQFF. The CDR3 coding sequence is TGCGCCAGCAGCTTGGTTATGCGAGGGGGGGGCAGTGAGCAGTTCTTC.

The chain joins TRBV30 to TRBJ2-7; 10 bases are a match to TRBD2. V shed 0 bases and J 7 bases; nucleotides not matched to a gene: 9. The germline V gene encodes CDR1 GTSNPN and CDR2 SVGIG (reference sequence). The CDR3 is 15 residues long. CDR3 DNA sequence: TGTGCCTGGAGTGTCCCAGCGGGGGGGCCCCGGGAGCAGTACTTC. Amino acids: CAWSVPAGGPREQYF.

J is TRBJ2-7 and V is TRBV27; maybe TRBD1 (6 bases). The CDR3 consists of 13 residues. Germline lookup yields CDR1 MNHEY and CDR2 SMNVEV (reference sequence). Trimming pared 8 bases from V and 3 bases from J, leaving 14 bases between. The CDR3 DNA reads as TGTGCCAGCCAGGGGTCCCAGCGCTACGAGCAGTACTTC. Translation: CASQGSQRYEQYF.

This clone occurred a few times. The chain couples TRBV5-1 to TRBJ1-1, with D maybe TRBD1 (6 bases). There are 14 residues in the CDR3. Trimming removed 1 base from V and 2 bases from J, with 9 bases in between. Germline V CDR1 and CDR2: SGHRS, YFSETQ. The CDR3 coding sequence is TGCGCCAGCAGCTTGTCGGGGGGCAACACTGAAGCTTTCTTT. Translating gives CASSLSGGNTEAFF.

The chain joins TRBV7-9 to TRBJ2-7; D ambiguous. CDR1 is SEHNR, CDR2 FQNEAQ, per germline (reference sequence). V was pared by 1 base and J by 4 bases, with 2 bases between. There are 11 residues in the CDR3. DNA of the CDR3: TGTGCCAGCAGCTTAGAATACGAGCAGTACTTC. Its protein product is CASSLEYEQYF.

The chain has TRBV25-1 and TRBJ1-2, with TRBD1 matching 8 bases. The CDR3 loop spans 14 amino acids. V lost 4 bases and J lost 4; bases outside the gene matches: 5. CDR1 and CDR2 from the germline V gene are MGHDK and SYGVNS. Here the CDR3 reads CASSGRDRSYGYTF. The CDR3 DNA follows: TGTGCCAGCAGTGGCCGGGACAGGAGCTATGGCTACACCTTC.